The 8 T cell receptor beta chains listed next were all sequenced from one sample in a study of blood T cell repertoires in COVID-19. Sequencing was performed with immunoSEQ multiplex PCR; in TCRdb, only in-frame clones are kept and a portion is missing. This sample has over 95,000 clones, with roughly 84% found just once. Sequenced: peripheral blood. The receptors stem from a woman in her 70s who had recovered from COVID-19.

This chain joins TRBV6-5 and TRBJ1-1; 7 positions agree with TRBD1. The CDR3 spans 13 residues. CDR1 is MNHEY, CDR2 SVGAGI, per germline. The ends lost 7 bases at V and 5 bases at J; junction bases unmatched: 7. CDR3 sequence (DNA): TGTGCCAGCATCGACACAGGGGTTACTGAAGCTTTCTTT. Translation gives CASIDTGVTEAFF.

The CDR3 here is CASSYRGTGGSYGYTF. The CDR3 nucleotides read TGTGCCAGCAGTTACCGCGGAACAGGGGGAAGCTATGGCTACACCTTC. The chain recombines TRBV6-5 with TRBJ1-2; 8 nucleotides match TRBD1. V gave up 2 bases and J gave up 4 bases; unmatched junction bases: 9. Germline V CDR1 and CDR2: MNHEY, SVGAGI. There are 16 residues in the CDR3.

The chain is built from TRBV25-1 and TRBJ2-3, with 8 bases identical to TRBD2. CDR1 and CDR2 from the germline V gene are MGHDK and SYGVNS. Germline trimming cut 3 bases from V and 2 bases from J; bases unmatched to any gene: 7. This CDR3 spans 16 amino acids. The CDR3 nucleotides are TGTGCCAGCAGTGACGTGAAGCGGGGGACCACAGATACGCAGTATTTT. Translating gives CASSDVKRGTTDTQYF.

This clone appeared a single time. J is TRBJ2-1 and V is TRBV7-2, with 7 bases matching TRBD2. CDR1 is SGHTA and CDR2 is FQGNSA in the germline V gene. CDR3 length: 14 residues. Germline trimming cut 3 bases from V and 8 bases from J; bases unmatched to any gene: 7. CDR3 loop: CASSFGGVLDEQFF. In nucleotides, the CDR3 is TGTGCCAGCAGCTTTGGGGGGGTTTTGGATGAGCAGTTCTTC. The full variable domain, with the rest looked up from reference TRBV7-2 and TRBJ2-1, is GAGVSQSPSNKVTEKGKDVELRCDPISGHTALYWYRQSLGQGLEFLIYFQGNSAPDKSGLPSDRFSAERTGGSVSTLTIQRTQQEDSAVYLCASSFGGVLDEQFFGPGTRLTVL.

Points on this clone: The sample has other DNA sequences that encode this CDR3 too. The chain links TRBV6-5 to TRBJ2-3; D unclear. Germline CDR1 and CDR2: MNHEY and SVGAGI. The V end was cut by 6 bases, the J end by 4 bases, with 5 bases between. The CDR3 is 11 amino acids. CDR3 residues: CASRRADTQYF. The CDR3 nucleotides read TGTGCCAGCAGGAGAGCAGATACGCAGTATTTT.

This rearrangement joins TRBV10-1 to TRBJ2-7; no clear D. Germline V lookup: CDR1 WNHNN, CDR2 SYGVQD (reference sequence). The germline V and J ends were trimmed by 9 bases and 1 base, with 16 bases remaining between them. The CDR3 contains 14 residues. The CDR3 loop is CASFPTRHSYEQYF. CDR3 bases: TGCGCCAGTTTCCCGACAAGACATTCCTACGAGCAGTACTTC.

This clone was recorded only once. This chain connects TRBV18 to TRBJ2-7; 10 bases are a match to TRBD2. CDR1 and CDR2 from the germline V gene are KGHSH and LQKENI. The V gene end was trimmed by 6 bases and the J gene end by 3 bases; junction bases not matched to a gene: 8. The CDR3 has 15 residues. CDR3 residues: CASSAGRTSGYEQYF. CDR3 coding DNA: TGTGCCAGCTCGGCCGGACGGACTAGCGGCTACGAGCAGTACTTC.

This clone appeared once. The chain links TRBV2 to TRBJ2-2; 9 nucleotides align to TRBD1. CDR1 is SNHLY and CDR2 is FYNNEI in the germline V gene. V dropped 8 bases and J dropped 0; count of bases not matched to a gene: 1. The CDR3 extends over 14 amino acids. CDR3 sequence: CASRDRANTGELFF. CDR3 DNA sequence: TGTGCCAGCCGGGACAGGGCGAACACCGGGGAGCTGTTTTTT.